These 25 T cell receptor beta chains were all obtained from the same sample, sequenced in a study of T-cell memory formation after mild COVID-19. From the 5' RACE reads, TCRdb called clonotypes with MiXCR, one entry per CDR3 protein. The profile shows under 450,000 distinct CDR3 sequences, 13% to 15% of them singletons. Sequences were obtained from PBMCs or a T cell subset sorted from them (not recorded which). These receptors originate from a man younger than 35 who had mild COVID-19 (a few samples of this study predate the infection). Cell type and time point are not known.

The chain carries TRBV4-3 and TRBJ1-1; 7 nucleotides agree with TRBD1. CDR1 and CDR2 (germline): LGHNA, YSLEER. V shed 0 bases and J 8 bases; nucleotides not matched to a gene: 3. The CDR3 covers 13 residues. The DNA for the CDR3 is TGCGCCAGCAGCCAAGATTGGGACAGAGAAGCTTTCTTT. Protein product: CASSQDWDREAFF.

The rearrangement uses TRBV5-1 and TRBJ2-5; no definite D call. Germline CDR1 SGHRS, CDR2 YFSETQ. With 0 bases removed from V and 7 bases from J, the gap between germline ends came to 7 bases. The CDR3 is made up of 12 amino acids. The CDR3 loop reads CASSLDRTTQYF. The CDR3 region has the DNA TGCGCCAGCAGCTTGGACCGGACGACCCAGTACTTC.

This chain uses TRBV25-1 with TRBJ2-3; D is undetermined. The CDR3 loop spans 11 amino acids. Germline V gives CDR1 MGHDK, CDR2 SYGVNS. The ends were cut back, 6 bases at V and 6 bases at J, with 7 bases in the middle. The CDR3 is CASSEVDTQYF. The CDR3 DNA reads as TGTGCCAGCAGCGAAGTCGATACGCAGTATTTT.

This clonotype has a handful of counts. The chain is built from TRBV5-1 and TRBJ2-7; possibly TRBD2 for D (6 bases). The germline gives CDR1 SGHRS, CDR2 YFSETQ. This CDR3 spans 15 amino acids. V was trimmed by 4 bases and J by 1 base, leaving 15 bases between them. The CDR3 sequence: CASSLNPRGSYEQYF. The CDR3 nucleotides read TGCGCCAGCAGCCTTAACCCTCGGGGGTCCTACGAGCAGTACTTC. The full variable domain, with the rest looked up from reference TRBV5-1 and TRBJ2-7, is KAGVTQTPRYLIKTRGQQVTLSCSPISGHRSVSWYQQTPGQGLQFLFEYFSETQRNKGNFPGRFSGRQFSNSRSEMNVSTLELGDSALYLCASSLNPRGSYEQYFGPGTRLTVT.

The chain's CDR3 is CASSEGAYRGRQPQHF. DNA for the CDR3: TGTGCCAGCAGTGAAGGGGCCTACAGGGGAAGACAGCCCCAGCATTTT. The chain recombines TRBV6-1 with TRBJ1-5, with 7 positions matching TRBD1. This CDR3 is built from 16 residues. The germline V gene encodes CDR1 MNHNS and CDR2 SASEGT. The V gene end was trimmed by 1 base and the J gene end by 7 bases; junction bases not matched to a gene: 10.

This clonotype was seen more than once but under ten times. This rearrangement joins TRBV20-1 to TRBJ1-1, with 8 bases aligning to TRBD1. Germline CDR1 and CDR2: DFQATT and SNEGSKA (reference sequence). Trimming removed 5 bases from V and 5 bases from J; junction bases left unmatched: 10. There are 14 residues in the CDR3. CDR3 in amino acids: CSAPDRAGMTEAFF. In DNA form, the CDR3 reads TGCAGTGCTCCGGACAGGGCAGGTATGACTGAAGCTTTCTTT.

The J gene is TRBJ2-7, the V gene TRBV6-5; 12 bases match TRBD2. V was pared by 2 bases and J by 5 bases, with 7 bases of the junction left unmatched. The CDR3 totals 16 residues. Germline V lookup: CDR1 MNHEY, CDR2 SVGAGI. CDR3 residues: CASSYRLAGGPDEQYF. The CDR3 nucleotides read TGTGCCAGCAGTTACCGGCTAGCGGGGGGGCCTGACGAGCAGTACTTC.

The J gene is TRBJ1-5, the V gene TRBV7-2, with TRBD1 matching 8 bases. The CDR3 sequence is 15 residues long. Germline lookup yields CDR1 SGHTA and CDR2 FQGNSA. The trim removed 3 bases at V and 7 bases at J, leaving 8 bases unmatched. This CDR3 is CASSFRQGIGQPQHF. The CDR3 DNA reads TGTGCCAGCAGCTTCAGACAGGGGATAGGGCAGCCCCAGCATTTT. The whole variable domain, remainder taken from reference TRBV7-2 and TRBJ1-5, is GAGVSQSPSNKVTEKGKDVELRCDPISGHTALYWYRQSLGQGLEFLIYFQGNSAPDKSGLPSDRFSAERTGGSVSTLTIQRTQQEDSAVYLCASSFRQGIGQPQHFGDGTRLSIL.

For this clonotype: A much larger clone sits a single nucleotide away, making a read error possible. This chain uses TRBV20-1 with TRBJ1-1; D call uncertain. CDR1 and CDR2 from the germline V gene are DFQATT and SNEGSKA (reference sequence). The CDR3 contains 13 residues. The V gene lost 1 base and the J gene lost 3 bases, with 9 bases spanning the gap. The DNA of the CDR3 is TGCAGTGCTAGAGGTAGTTTGGACACTGAAGCTTTCTTT. It encodes CSARGSLDTEAFF.

This clonotype was seen only a few times. The V and J genes are TRBV7-9 and TRBJ2-3; 7 positions agree with TRBD2. In germline, CDR1 is SEHNR, CDR2 FQNEAQ (reference sequence). J lost 6 bases, V lost 4 bases, and 7 bases had no gene match. This CDR3 is 14 amino acids long. The CDR3 sequence: CASSSRGSGDTQYF. The CDR3 bases are TGTGCCAGCAGCTCCCGGGGTAGCGGGGATACGCAGTATTTT.

A few counts support this clonotype. CDR3 loop: CASSGRANTEAFF. The CDR3 DNA follows: TGCGCCAGCAGCGGCAGAGCCAACACTGAAGCTTTCTTT. The chain links TRBV5-1 to TRBJ1-1; D gene uncertain. Germline assignment: CDR1 SGHRS and CDR2 YFSETQ. V was shortened by 4 bases and J by 2 bases, with 9 bases between the two germline ends. This CDR3 has 13 amino acids.

The gene calls are TRBV9 and TRBJ2-7; no definite D call. The V end was cut by 7 bases, the J end by 2 bases, with 13 bases between. Germline V lookup: CDR1 SGDLS, CDR2 YYNGEE. The CDR3 totals 13 residues. CDR3 in DNA: TGTGCCAGCGGAAAAACAGAGACCTACGAGCAGTACTTC. Protein: CASGKTETYEQYF.

This clonotype has a handful of counts. The rearrangement uses TRBV5-6 and TRBJ1-1; D remains unclear. The CDR3 spans 13 residues. V dropped 0 bases and J dropped 6 bases, with 9 bases sitting between them. Germline V gene lookup returns CDR1 SGHDT and CDR2 YYEEEE. CDR3 coding DNA: TGTGCCAGCAGCTTGGATAGGTTAGCTGAAGCTTTCTTT. Translating gives CASSLDRLAEAFF.

This clonotype was observed a handful of times. The J gene is TRBJ2-2, the V gene TRBV5-1; D not certain. Trimming stripped 6 bases from V and 9 bases from J, with 9 bases between. The germline V gene encodes CDR1 SGHRS and CDR2 YFSETQ. This CDR3 is 11 amino acids long. The CDR3 sequence is CASTTDRELFF. As DNA, the CDR3 is TGCGCCAGCACAACGGACCGGGAGCTGTTTTTT.

The chain links TRBV4-1 to TRBJ1-3; D remains unclear. V was cut by 4 bases and J by 4 bases, with 8 bases left in between. Germline V gene data show CDR1 as MGHRA and CDR2 as YSYEKL. This CDR3 contains 13 residues. In DNA form, the CDR3 reads TGCGCCAGCAGCCCGGAGGCGGGAAACACCATATATTTT. Amino acids: CASSPEAGNTIYF.

This clonotype has ten or more counts. This chain uses TRBV6-5 with TRBJ2-6; D not resolved. In germline, CDR1 is MNHEY, CDR2 SVGAGI. V dropped 5 bases and J dropped 0 bases, with 5 bases sitting between them. The CDR3 sequence is 14 residues long. CDR3 in DNA: TGTGCCAGCAGTAAGATCTCTGGGGCCAACGTCCTGACTTTC. The encoded protein is CASSKISGANVLTF.

This clonotype was picked up one time. The V call is TRBV13, the J call TRBJ2-6; no definite D call. The germline V gene has CDR1 PRHDT and CDR2 FYEKMQ (reference sequence). V was shortened by 0 bases and J by 0 bases, with 6 bases between the two germline ends. The CDR3 has 16 amino acids. The CDR3 DNA is TGTGCCAGCAGCTTAGGCCGAAGCTCTGGGGCCAACGTCCTGACTTTC. It codes for CASSLGRSSGANVLTF.

This clonotype occurred a few times. The V gene is TRBV12-3 or TRBV12-4, the J gene TRBJ2-4, with D unresolved. Trimming stripped 3 bases from V and 7 bases from J, with 7 bases between. The CDR3 loop spans 12 amino acids. The CDR3 here is CASSFVGNIQYF. CDR3 nucleotide sequence: TGTGCCAGCAGTTTTGTGGGGAACATTCAGTACTTC.

This clonotype appeared a few times. The chain carries TRBV5-1 and TRBJ2-7; TRBD2 aligns across 7 bases. Per germline, CDR1 SGHRS and CDR2 YFSETQ. V dropped 4 bases and J dropped 3; count of bases not matched to a gene: 7. The CDR3 is made up of 14 amino acids. CDR3 nucleotides: TGCGCCAGCAGCCCGGGGGGAACGGTCTACGAGCAGTACTTC. Residues: CASSPGGTVYEQYF.

The chain combines TRBV9 with TRBJ2-7; TRBD2 agrees at 14 bases. Germline CDR1 is SGDLS and CDR2 is YYNGEE. This CDR3 region has 17 residues. Unmatched junction bases numbered 7, after V lost 0 bases and J lost 5 bases. The CDR3 bases are TGTGCCAGCAGCGTAGGACCGGGACTAGCGGGGGAAGACGAGCAGTACTTC. As protein: CASSVGPGLAGEDEQYF.

The chain has TRBV18 and TRBJ2-1, with 11 positions matching TRBD2. The CDR3 contains 16 residues. Germline loops: CDR1 KGHSH, CDR2 LQKENI. With V trimmed by 6 bases and J by 8 bases, 12 bases remained unmatched. CDR3 bases: TGTGCCAGCTCGCATGCTACTAGCGGGGGTGGTTATGAGCAGTTCTTC. This encodes CASSHATSGGGYEQFF. The variable domain in full, completed from reference TRBV18 and TRBJ2-1, reads NAGVMQNPRHLVRRRGQEARLRCSPMKGHSHVYWYRQLPEEGLKFMVYLQKENIIDESGMPKERFSAEFPKEGPSILRIQQVVRGDSAAYFCASSHATSGGGYEQFFGPGTRLTVL.

This clonotype was picked up a small number of times. The chain combines TRBV12-3 or TRBV12-4 with TRBJ2-3, with D tentatively TRBD2 (6 bases). The CDR3 covers 15 residues. Between the trimmed V and J ends, which lost 3 bases and 3 bases, there was a span of 13 bases. CDR3 DNA sequence: TGTGCCAGCAGTTTTTTTATGGCGGGGACAGATACGCAGTATTTT. Translated: CASSFFMAGTDTQYF.

The rearrangement links TRBV20-1 to TRBJ2-7; unclear D gene. Trimming took 3 bases from V and 2 from J, leaving 8 bases between them. Germline V gene data show CDR1 as DFQATT and CDR2 as SNEGSKA (reference sequence). There are 12 residues in the CDR3. DNA of the CDR3: TGCAGTGCTAGGGTCACCCCCTACGAGCAGTACGTC. This codes for CSARVTPYEQYV.

CDR3 residues: CASSLSVINKLAFF. The CDR3 coding sequence is TGTGCCAGCAGCCTTTCCGTGATCAACAAGCTGGCTTTCTTT. The gene calls are TRBV7-9 and TRBJ1-1; D remains ambiguous. Germline V gene lookup returns CDR1 SEHNR and CDR2 FQNEAQ (reference sequence). The CDR3 is 14 residues long. The V gene lost 5 bases and the J gene lost 11 bases, with 21 bases spanning the gap.

This sequence joins TRBV20-1 and TRBJ1-2, with TRBD1 matching 7 bases. V shed 5 bases and J 14 bases; nucleotides not matched to a gene: 8. Germline CDR1 reads DFQATT; CDR2 reads SNEGSKA (reference sequence). There are 10 residues in the CDR3. Here the CDR3 DNA reads TGCAGTGCTGAAAGGGGGCGAGTAACCTTC. Protein: CSAERGRVTF.